This TCR beta chain was captured by sequencing in a study of blood T cell repertoires in COVID-19. Using immunoSEQ multiplex PCR, the repertoire was profiled, and TCRdb retains in-frame clones only, with some absent. The table records under 200,000 clones, about four fifths of them present only once. The V gene's germline CDR1 is SNHLY and CDR2 FYNNEI. The CDR3 totals 15 residues. J lost 7 bases, V lost 6 bases, and 11 bases had no gene match. The sample taken for sequencing was peripheral blood. The sequence was collected from a human donor with acute or convalescent COVID-19. The donor label of this sample is uncertain. The chain couples TRBV2 to TRBJ2-1; 8 bases are shared with TRBD2. The CDR3 DNA reads TGTGCCAGCAGGGGCGGGGGGCTCCCTGGGAATGAGCAGTTCTTC. Translation gives CASRGGGLPGNEQFF.